The text below deals with one T cell receptor beta chain. Its specificity is not known. These data are taken from a study of OX40 agonist ivuxolimab in advanced cancers. Looking at the study overall: A partial response was reached by three patients: one with hepatocellular carcinoma and two with cutaneous melanoma.

Germline V gene data show CDR1 as LNHDA and CDR2 as SQIVND (reference sequence). V lost 7 bases, J lost 3 bases, and 19 bases lay in between. The CDR3 contains 16 residues. Broader study findings: CD4+ and CD8+ blood T cells expanded clonally by week 6 at 0.1 to 3.0 mg/kg. CD8+ T cells were the subset that, on average, had more expanded clones than CD4+.

Profiled with immunoSEQ multiplex PCR; TCRdb holds only in-frame clones, not every one. In the table there are tens of thousands of clones, 84% of which are singletons. Sampling times: baseline, cycle 4 day 1, cycle 7 day 1. V is TRBV19 and J is TRBJ1-5; D gene ambiguous. Specimen: CD4+ or CD8+ T cells sorted from blood, collected in a trial of the OX40 agonist ivuxolimab. The clonotype originates from an adult with an advanced solid tumor such as melanoma, head and neck, liver or kidney cancer. The CDR3 DNA follows: TGTGCCAGTAAGGATTTGGTGCTACTCAACAATCAGCCCCAGCATTTT. Translated: CASKDLVLLNNQPQHF.